Below, 16 T cell receptor beta chains from the same sample are listed, as sequenced in a study of T cell responses to AZD1222 COVID-19 vaccine. The method was immunoSEQ multiplex PCR; TCRdb's version includes in-frame clones alone and lacks a portion of them. The sample lists about 85,000 clones, about 86% occurring once. This material consisted of peripheral blood, taken on day 0 of AZD1222 vaccination. These receptors were taken from an adult in good health.

This chain joins TRBV6-2 or TRBV6-3 and TRBJ2-2, with 12 positions matching TRBD2. V was clipped by 4 bases and J by 4 bases; unmatched bases: 1. This CDR3 is 15 amino acids long. The germline V gene has CDR1 MNHEY and CDR2 SVGEGT. The CDR3 sequence: CASSLGLAGTGELFF. As DNA, the CDR3 is TGTGCCAGCAGTTTGGGACTAGCGGGCACCGGGGAGCTGTTTTTT.

The V call is TRBV2, the J call TRBJ1-5, with 7 bases lining up with TRBD1. V was clipped by 9 bases and J by 2 bases; unmatched bases: 10. Germline V gives CDR1 SNHLY, CDR2 FYNNEI. The CDR3 is 15 residues long. The CDR3 spells CARGGAGGGNQPQHF. For the CDR3, the DNA is TGTGCCAGGGGCGGCGCAGGGGGGGGCAATCAGCCCCAGCATTTT.

The rearrangement joins TRBV3-1 (or the pseudogene TRBV3-2) to TRBJ1-4; 11 positions match TRBD1. The J segment lost 7 bases and the V segment lost 2 bases, leaving 3 bases of the junction unmatched. This CDR3 spans 15 amino acids. CDR1 is LGHDT, CDR2 YNNKEL, per germline (reference sequence). The CDR3 DNA reads TGTGCCAGCAGCCAAATGGGACAGGGGGGTGAAAAACTGTTTTTT. Amino acid sequence: CASSQMGQGGEKLFF.

This clone was detected a few times. This rearrangement joins TRBV7-2 to TRBJ2-7; 9 nucleotides align to TRBD2. The ends lost 6 bases at V and 0 bases at J; junction bases unmatched: 15. The CDR3 is 18 residues long. The V gene's germline CDR1 is SGHTA and CDR2 FQGNSA. CDR3 nucleotides: TGTGCCAGCAGTCTAGTTGGCGGGAGGGCCCTATCCTCCTACGAGCAGTACTTC. Protein: CASSLVGGRALSSYEQYF. The full variable domain, completed using reference TRBV7-2 and TRBJ2-7, is GAGVSQSPSNKVTEKGKDVELRCDPISGHTALYWYRQSLGQGLEFLIYFQGNSAPDKSGLPSDRFSAERTGGSVSTLTIQRTQQEDSAVYLCASSLVGGRALSSYEQYFGPGTRLTVT.

The rearrangement uses TRBV15 and TRBJ2-3; TRBD2 agrees at 8 bases. This CDR3 region has 18 residues. V was clipped by 8 bases and J by 2 bases; unmatched bases: 18. Germline V gene lookup returns CDR1 LNHNV and CDR2 YYDKDF (reference sequence). The CDR3 nucleotides are TGTGCCACCGCTATAGGACGGGAGGGCCTATATATCACAGATACGCAGTATTTT. Residues: CATAIGREGLYITDTQYF.

The gene calls are TRBV3-1 (or the pseudogene TRBV3-2) and TRBJ1-3; a weak D match, TRBD1 (6 bases). V gave up 1 base and J gave up 4 bases, with 11 bases separating them. CDR3 size: 15 residues. Germline lookup yields CDR1 LGHDT and CDR2 YNNKEL (reference sequence). The CDR3 spells CASSQARDIGNTIYF. The CDR3 bases are TGTGCCAGCAGCCAAGCCCGGGACATCGGAAACACCATATATTTT.

This clone was counted a few times. For the CDR3, the DNA is TGCAGTGCTGGTGGGGGACTAGCGGTGTCCTACGAGCAGTACTTC. Protein sequence: CSAGGGLAVSYEQYF. This sequence joins TRBV20-1 and TRBJ2-7, with 11 bases matching TRBD2. After removal of 5 bases from V and 1 base from J, the junction contained 7 bases not matched to a gene. Germline CDR1 is DFQATT and CDR2 is SNEGSKA (reference sequence). The CDR3 is made up of 15 amino acids.

The rearrangement uses TRBV13 and TRBJ2-3; the D gene is possibly TRBD2 (6 bases). From germline, CDR1 is PRHDT and CDR2 FYEKMQ (reference sequence). V was clipped by 5 bases and J by 0 bases, with 9 bases between them. This CDR3 contains 14 residues. In DNA, the CDR3 is TGTGCCAGCAGCCTAGCGCTCAGCACAGATACGCAGTATTTT. Amino acid sequence: CASSLALSTDTQYF.

This chain links TRBV27 with TRBJ1-2, with D maybe TRBD1 (6 bases). This CDR3 spans 15 amino acids. V lost 5 bases to trimming and J lost 0 bases, with 13 bases between them. CDR1 is MNHEY, CDR2 SMNVEV, per germline (reference sequence). CDR3 nucleotide sequence: TGTGCCAGCAGTCCGCGACAGGTTACTAACTATGGCTACACCTTC. Translation: CASSPRQVTNYGYTF.

The chain uses TRBV9 and TRBJ2-5, with D maybe TRBD2 (6 bases). Trimming removed 0 bases at V and 2 bases at J, with 14 bases between. This CDR3 contains 16 residues. Germline V lookup: CDR1 SGDLS, CDR2 YYNGEE. The CDR3, as DNA: TGTGCCAGCAGCGTAGGAACCGGCGGGGAGCAAGAGACCCAGTACTTC. Its protein product is CASSVGTGGEQETQYF. Variable domain in full (rest from reference TRBV9 and TRBJ2-5): DSGVTQTPKHLITATGQRVTLRCSPRSGDLSVYWYQQSLDQGLQFLIQYYNGEERAKGNILERFSAQQFPDLHSELNLSSLELGDSALYFCASSVGTGGEQETQYFGPGTRLLVL.

The rearrangement links TRBV27 to TRBJ2-1, with 7 bases fitting TRBD2. Germline trimming cut 6 bases from V and 4 bases from J; bases unmatched to any gene: 9. There are 15 residues in the CDR3. The germline V gene encodes CDR1 MNHEY and CDR2 SMNVEV (reference sequence). The CDR3 loop reads CASSWGGSGYNEQFF. CDR3 coding DNA: TGTGCCAGCAGCTGGGGAGGGTCTGGGTACAATGAGCAGTTCTTC.

The chain uses TRBV30 and TRBJ2-2, with TRBD1 matching 9 bases. This CDR3 is 12 amino acids long. The V and J ends lost 4 bases and 11 bases, in that order; junction bases with no gene match: 5. Per the germline V gene, CDR1 is GTSNPN and CDR2 is SVGIG (reference sequence). The CDR3 here is CAWNRGHRELFF. CDR3 nucleotide sequence: TGTGCCTGGAACAGGGGGCATCGCGAGCTGTTTTTT.

The chain has TRBV6-1 and TRBJ1-5; no clear D gene. Germline CDR1 is MNHNS and CDR2 is SASEGT. The CDR3 is made up of 13 amino acids. Trimming shortened V by 0 bases and J by 6 bases, and 6 bases separated the two germline ends. CDR3 region: CASSEARGQPQHF. Here the CDR3 DNA reads TGTGCCAGCAGTGAAGCGCGGGGTCAGCCCCAGCATTTT.

This chain connects TRBV3-1 (or the pseudogene TRBV3-2) to TRBJ1-2; 7 nucleotides agree with TRBD1. The CDR3 runs 13 residues. The junction had 5 bases not matched to a gene; V was cut back by 2 bases and J by 8 bases. Germline V gives CDR1 LGHDT, CDR2 YNNKEL (reference sequence). The CDR3 loop is CASSQKGAGGYTF. DNA for the CDR3: TGTGCCAGCAGCCAAAAGGGGGCGGGAGGCTACACCTTC.

The rearrangement joins TRBV7-2 to TRBJ2-5; D unclear. Per the germline V gene, CDR1 is SGHTA and CDR2 is FQGNSA. This CDR3 contains 12 residues. Trimming cost V 5 bases and J 3 bases, with 7 bases left between them. CDR3 in amino acids: CASSTYKETQYF. The CDR3 nucleotides read TGTGCCAGCAGCACATATAAAGAGACCCAGTACTTC. Drawing the rest from reference TRBV7-2 and TRBJ2-5, the complete variable domain is GAGVSQSPSNKVTEKGKDVELRCDPISGHTALYWYRQSLGQGLEFLIYFQGNSAPDKSGLPSDRFSAERTGGSVSTLTIQRTQQEDSAVYLCASSTYKETQYFGPGTRLLVL.

This chain links TRBV24-1 with TRBJ2-1; 8 bases line up with TRBD1. This CDR3 contains 16 residues. Germline V gene sequence: CDR1 KGHDR, CDR2 SFDVKD. V lost 0 bases and J lost 2; bases outside the gene matches: 2. In DNA form, the CDR3 reads TGTGCCACCAGTGATTTGGGGACAGGTCCCTACAATGAGCAGTTCTTC. Its protein product is CATSDLGTGPYNEQFF.